This TCR beta chain was profiled in a study of T cell changes during pregnancy in multiple sclerosis. Profiled with immunoSEQ multiplex PCR; TCRdb holds only in-frame clones, not every one. Of roughly 72,000 clones listed, around 94% were seen once; the top ten hold approximately 0.15%. This CDR3 contains 13 residues. The V and J ends lost 6 bases and 5 bases, in that order; junction bases with no gene match: 3. CDR1 is SNHLY, CDR2 FYNNEI, per germline. This chain joins TRBV2 and TRBJ2-4; TRBD1 matches at 8 bases. The source material was CD4+ T cells from peripheral blood mononuclear cells, sampled after pregnancy. The TCR sequence derives from a female donor with multiple sclerosis, enrolled in a pregnancy study. In DNA form, the CDR3 reads TGTGCCAGCAGGGGGACAGGCCAAAACATTCAGTACTTC. It is translated as CASRGTGQNIQYF.